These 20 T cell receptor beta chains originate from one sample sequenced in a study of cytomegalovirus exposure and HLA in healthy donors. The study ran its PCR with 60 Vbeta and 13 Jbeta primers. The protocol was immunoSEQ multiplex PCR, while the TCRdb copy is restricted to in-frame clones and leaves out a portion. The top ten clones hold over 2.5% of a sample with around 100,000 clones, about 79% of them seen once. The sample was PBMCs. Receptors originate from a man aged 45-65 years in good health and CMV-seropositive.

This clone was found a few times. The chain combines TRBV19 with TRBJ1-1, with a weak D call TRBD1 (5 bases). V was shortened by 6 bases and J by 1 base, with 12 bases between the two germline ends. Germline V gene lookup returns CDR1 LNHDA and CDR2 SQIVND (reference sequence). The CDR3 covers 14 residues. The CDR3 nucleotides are TGTGCCAGTAGCCTCCTCGACAGGAACACTGAAGCTTTCTTT. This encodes CASSLLDRNTEAFF.

CDR3: CASSDDGTGSGNTIYF. CDR3 bases: TGTGCCAGCAGTGATGACGGGACAGGCTCTGGAAACACCATATATTTT. The chain uses TRBV6-1 and TRBJ1-3; 8 bases agree with TRBD1. This CDR3 is built from 16 residues. Losses at the gene ends were 3 bases for V and 0 bases for J; bases not matched to a gene: 4. Germline loops: CDR1 MNHNS, CDR2 SASEGT.

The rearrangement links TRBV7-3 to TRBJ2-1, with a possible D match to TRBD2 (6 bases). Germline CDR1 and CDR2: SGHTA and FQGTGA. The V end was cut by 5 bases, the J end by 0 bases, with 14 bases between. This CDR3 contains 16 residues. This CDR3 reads CASSPLRTTSYNEQFF. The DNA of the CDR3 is TGTGCCAGCAGCCCTCTAAGGACTACCTCCTACAATGAGCAGTTCTTC. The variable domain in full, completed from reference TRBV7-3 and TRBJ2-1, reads GAGVSQTPSNKVTEKGKYVELRCDPISGHTALYWYRQSLGQGPEFLIYFQGTGAADDSGLPNDRFFAVRPEGSVSTLKIQRTERGDSAVYLCASSPLRTTSYNEQFFGPGTRLTVL.

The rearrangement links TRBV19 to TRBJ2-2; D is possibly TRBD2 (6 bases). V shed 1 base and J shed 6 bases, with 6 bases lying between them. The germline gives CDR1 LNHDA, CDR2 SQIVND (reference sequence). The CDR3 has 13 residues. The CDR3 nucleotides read TGTGCCAGTAGTATAGGGGGGGCCGGGGAGCTGTTTTTT. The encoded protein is CASSIGGAGELFF.

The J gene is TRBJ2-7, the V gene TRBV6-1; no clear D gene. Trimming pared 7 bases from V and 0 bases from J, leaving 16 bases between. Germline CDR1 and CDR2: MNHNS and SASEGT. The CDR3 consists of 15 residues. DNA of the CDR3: TGTGCCAGCAATGCCCGACTCTTCGCCTCCTACGAGCAGTACTTC. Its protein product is CASNARLFASYEQYF.

CDR3 in amino acids: CASSEGTGGTDTQYF. Here the CDR3 DNA reads TGTGCCAGCAGCGAAGGGACAGGGGGGACAGATACGCAGTATTTT. V and J are TRBV5-6 and TRBJ2-3; 11 bases map to TRBD1. Germline V gene sequence: CDR1 SGHDT, CDR2 YYEEEE. The CDR3 is 15 amino acids. J gave up 3 bases and V 4 bases, and 4 bases lay outside the gene matches.

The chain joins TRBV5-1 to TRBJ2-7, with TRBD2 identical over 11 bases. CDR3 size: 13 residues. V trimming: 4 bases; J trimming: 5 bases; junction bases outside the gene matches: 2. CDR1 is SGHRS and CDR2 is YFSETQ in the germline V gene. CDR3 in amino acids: CASSQGLADEQYF. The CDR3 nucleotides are TGCGCCAGCAGCCAGGGACTAGCGGACGAGCAGTACTTC.

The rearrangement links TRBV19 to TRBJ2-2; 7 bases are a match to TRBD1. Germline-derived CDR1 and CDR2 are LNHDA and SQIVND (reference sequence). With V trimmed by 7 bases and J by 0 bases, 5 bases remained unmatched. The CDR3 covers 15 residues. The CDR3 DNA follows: TGTGCCAGTATCCCCGGGACAGCGAACACCGGGGAGCTGTTTTTT. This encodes CASIPGTANTGELFF.

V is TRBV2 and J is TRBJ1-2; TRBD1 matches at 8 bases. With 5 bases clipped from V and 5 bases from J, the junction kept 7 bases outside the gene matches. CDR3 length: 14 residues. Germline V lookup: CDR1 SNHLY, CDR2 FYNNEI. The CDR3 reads CASSFGQGDYGYTF. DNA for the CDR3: TGTGCCAGCAGTTTCGGACAGGGCGATTATGGCTACACCTTC.

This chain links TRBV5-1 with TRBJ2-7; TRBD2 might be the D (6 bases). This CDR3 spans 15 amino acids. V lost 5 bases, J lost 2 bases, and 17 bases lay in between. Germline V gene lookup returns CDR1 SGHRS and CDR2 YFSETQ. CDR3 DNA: TGCGCCAGCAGTCCTCGGAGGCTAGCGACCTACGAGCAGTACTTC. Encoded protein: CASSPRRLATYEQYF.

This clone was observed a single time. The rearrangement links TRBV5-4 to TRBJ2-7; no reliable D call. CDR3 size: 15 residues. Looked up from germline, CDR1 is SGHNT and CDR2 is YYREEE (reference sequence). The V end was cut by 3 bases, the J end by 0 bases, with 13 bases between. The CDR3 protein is CASSSQSGFSYEQYF. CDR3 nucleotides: TGTGCCAGCAGCTCTCAATCAGGTTTCTCCTACGAGCAGTACTTC. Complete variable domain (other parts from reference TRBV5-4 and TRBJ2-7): ETGVTQSPTHLIKTRGQQVTLRCSSQSGHNTVSWYQQALGQGPQFIFQYYREEENGRGNFPPRFSGLQFPNYSSELNVNALELDDSALYLCASSSQSGFSYEQYFGPGTRLTVT.

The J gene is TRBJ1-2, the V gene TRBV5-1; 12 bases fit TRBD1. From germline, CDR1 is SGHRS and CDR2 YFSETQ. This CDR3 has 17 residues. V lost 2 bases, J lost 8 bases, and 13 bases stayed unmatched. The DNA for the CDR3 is TGCGCCAGCAGCTTAGGGGTTCTACGGGACAGGGGGCAAGGCTACACCTTC. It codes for CASSLGVLRDRGQGYTF.

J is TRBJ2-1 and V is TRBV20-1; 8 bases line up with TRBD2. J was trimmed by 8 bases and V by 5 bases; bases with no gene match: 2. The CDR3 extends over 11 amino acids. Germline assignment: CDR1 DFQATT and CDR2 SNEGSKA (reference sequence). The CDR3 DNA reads TGCAGTGCTCTAGCGGGCCATGAGCAGTTCTTC. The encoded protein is CSALAGHEQFF.

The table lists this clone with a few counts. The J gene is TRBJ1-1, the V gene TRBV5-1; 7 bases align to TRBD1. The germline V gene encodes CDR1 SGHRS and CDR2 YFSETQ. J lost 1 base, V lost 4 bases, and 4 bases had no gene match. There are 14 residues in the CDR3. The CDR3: CASSPTGANTEAFF. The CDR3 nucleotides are TGCGCCAGCAGCCCAACAGGGGCGAACACTGAAGCTTTCTTT. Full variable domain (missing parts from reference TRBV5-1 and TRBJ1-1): KAGVTQTPRYLIKTRGQQVTLSCSPISGHRSVSWYQQTPGQGLQFLFEYFSETQRNKGNFPGRFSGRQFSNSRSEMNVSTLELGDSALYLCASSPTGANTEAFFGQGTRLTVV.

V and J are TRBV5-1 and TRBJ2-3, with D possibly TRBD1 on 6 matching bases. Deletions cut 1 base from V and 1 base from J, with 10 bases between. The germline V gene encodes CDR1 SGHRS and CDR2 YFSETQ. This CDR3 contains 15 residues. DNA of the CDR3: TGCGCCAGCAGCTTGCTGGGGGCGGGCACAGATACGCAGTATTTT. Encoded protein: CASSLLGAGTDTQYF.

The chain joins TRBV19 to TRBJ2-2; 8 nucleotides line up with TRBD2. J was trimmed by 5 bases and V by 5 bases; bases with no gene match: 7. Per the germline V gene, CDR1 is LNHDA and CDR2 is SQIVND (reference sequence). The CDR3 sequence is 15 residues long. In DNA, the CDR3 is TGTGCCAGTAGTTCCGGGACTAGAGGGACCGGGGAGCTGTTTTTT. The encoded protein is CASSSGTRGTGELFF.

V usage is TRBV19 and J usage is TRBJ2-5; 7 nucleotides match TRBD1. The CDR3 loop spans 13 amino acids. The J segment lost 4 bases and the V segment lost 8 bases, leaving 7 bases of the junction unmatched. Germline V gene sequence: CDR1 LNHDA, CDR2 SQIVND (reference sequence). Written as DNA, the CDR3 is TGTGCCAGTTCAGGGGGAAGGGGAGAGACCCAGTACTTC. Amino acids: CASSGGRGETQYF.

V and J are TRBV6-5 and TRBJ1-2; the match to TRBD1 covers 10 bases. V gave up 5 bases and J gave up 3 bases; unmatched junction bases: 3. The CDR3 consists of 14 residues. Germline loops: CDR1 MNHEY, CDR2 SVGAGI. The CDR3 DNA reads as TGTGCCAGCAGTCACGGACAGGGGGACTATGGCTACACCTTC. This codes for CASSHGQGDYGYTF.

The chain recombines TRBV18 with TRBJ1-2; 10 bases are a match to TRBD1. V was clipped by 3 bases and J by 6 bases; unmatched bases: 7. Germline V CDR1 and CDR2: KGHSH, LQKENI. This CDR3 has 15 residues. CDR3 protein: CASSPRTGGENGYTF. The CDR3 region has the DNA TGTGCCAGCTCACCGCGGACAGGGGGAGAAAATGGCTACACCTTC.

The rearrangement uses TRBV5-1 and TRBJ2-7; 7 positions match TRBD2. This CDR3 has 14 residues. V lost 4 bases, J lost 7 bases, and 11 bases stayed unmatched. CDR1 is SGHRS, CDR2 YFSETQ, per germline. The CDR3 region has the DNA TGCGCCAGCAGCCCCGGGGGGACCCCTCGGGAGCAGTACTTC. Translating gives CASSPGGTPREQYF.